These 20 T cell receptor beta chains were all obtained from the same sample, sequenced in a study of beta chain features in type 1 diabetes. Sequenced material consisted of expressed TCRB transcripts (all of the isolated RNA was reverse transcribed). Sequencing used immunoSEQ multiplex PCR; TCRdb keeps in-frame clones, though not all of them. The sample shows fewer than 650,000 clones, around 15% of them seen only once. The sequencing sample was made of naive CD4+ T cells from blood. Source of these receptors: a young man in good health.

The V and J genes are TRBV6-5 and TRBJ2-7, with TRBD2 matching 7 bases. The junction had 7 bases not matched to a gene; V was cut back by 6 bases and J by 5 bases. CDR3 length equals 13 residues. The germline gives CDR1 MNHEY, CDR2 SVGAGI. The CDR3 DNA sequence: TGTGCCAGCAGAAGGGAGGGTGAGCACGAGCAGTACTTC. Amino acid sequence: CASRREGEHEQYF.

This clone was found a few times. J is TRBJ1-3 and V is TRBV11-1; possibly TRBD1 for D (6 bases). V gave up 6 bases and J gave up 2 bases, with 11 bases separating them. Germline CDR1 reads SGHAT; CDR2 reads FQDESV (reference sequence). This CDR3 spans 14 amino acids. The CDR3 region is CASRPGQTGNTIYF. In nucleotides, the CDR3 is TGTGCCAGCAGACCTGGACAGACTGGAAACACCATATATTTT.

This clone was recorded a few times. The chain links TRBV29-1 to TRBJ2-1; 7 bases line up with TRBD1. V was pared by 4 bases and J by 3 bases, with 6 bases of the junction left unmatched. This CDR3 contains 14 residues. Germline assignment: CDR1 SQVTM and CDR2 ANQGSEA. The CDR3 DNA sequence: TGCAGCGTTGCCGACAGGGCTGGCTACAATGAGCAGTTCTTC. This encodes CSVADRAGYNEQFF.

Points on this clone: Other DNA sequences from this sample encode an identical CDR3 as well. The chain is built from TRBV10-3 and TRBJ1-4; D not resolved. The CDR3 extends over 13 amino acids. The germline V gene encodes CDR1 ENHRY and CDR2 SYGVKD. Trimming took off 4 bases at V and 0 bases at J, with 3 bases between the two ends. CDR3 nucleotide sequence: TGTGCCATCAGTGGTGCAACTAATGAAAAACTGTTTTTT. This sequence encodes CAISGATNEKLFF.

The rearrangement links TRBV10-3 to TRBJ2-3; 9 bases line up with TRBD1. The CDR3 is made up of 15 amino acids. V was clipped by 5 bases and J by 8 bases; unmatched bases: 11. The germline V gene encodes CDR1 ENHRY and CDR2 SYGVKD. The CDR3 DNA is TGTGCCATCAGTAGGCCGGGACAGGGACCGAGTACGCAGTATTTT. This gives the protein CAISRPGQGPSTQYF.

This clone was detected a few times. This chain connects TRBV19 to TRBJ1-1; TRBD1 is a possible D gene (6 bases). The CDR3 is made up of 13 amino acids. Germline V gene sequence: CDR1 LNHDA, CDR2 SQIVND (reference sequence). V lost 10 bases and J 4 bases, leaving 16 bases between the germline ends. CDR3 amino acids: CATDPGVATEAFF. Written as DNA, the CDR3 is TGTGCCACCGACCCAGGGGTCGCCACTGAAGCTTTCTTT. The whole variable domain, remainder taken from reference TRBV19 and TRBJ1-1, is DGGITQSPKYLFRKEGQNVTLSCEQNLNHDAMYWYRQDPGQGLRLIYYSQIVNDFQKGDIAEGYSVSREKKESFPLTVTSAQKNPTAFYLCATDPGVATEAFFGQGTRLTVV.

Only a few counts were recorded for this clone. CDR3: CASSNTPPVKNIQYF. CDR3 DNA sequence: TGTGCCAGCTCGAACACCCCCCCGGTCAAAAACATTCAGTACTTC. The chain recombines TRBV2 with TRBJ2-4; D unclear. Germline V CDR1 and CDR2: SNHLY, FYNNEI. The CDR3 runs to 15 residues. Deletions cut 8 bases from V and 3 bases from J, with 17 bases between.

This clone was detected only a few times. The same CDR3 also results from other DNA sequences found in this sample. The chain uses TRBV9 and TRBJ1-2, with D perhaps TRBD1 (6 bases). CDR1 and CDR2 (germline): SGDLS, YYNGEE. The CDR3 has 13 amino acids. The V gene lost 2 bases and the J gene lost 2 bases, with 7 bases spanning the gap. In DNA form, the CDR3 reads TGTGCCAGCAGCGTTCAGGGGAACTATGGCTACACCTTC. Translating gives CASSVQGNYGYTF.

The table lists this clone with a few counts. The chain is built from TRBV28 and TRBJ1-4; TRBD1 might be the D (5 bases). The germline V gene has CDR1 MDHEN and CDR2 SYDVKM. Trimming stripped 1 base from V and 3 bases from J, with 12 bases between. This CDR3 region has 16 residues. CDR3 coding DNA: TGTGCCAGCAGTTTATACTCACCGGGGGCTAATGAAAAACTGTTTTTT. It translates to CASSLYSPGANEKLFF. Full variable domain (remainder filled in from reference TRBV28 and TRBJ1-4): DVKVTQSSRYLVKRTGEKVFLECVQDMDHENMFWYRQDPGLGLRLIYFSYDVKMKEKGDIPEGYSVSREKKERFSLILESASTNQTSMYLCASSLYSPGANEKLFFGSGTQLSVL.

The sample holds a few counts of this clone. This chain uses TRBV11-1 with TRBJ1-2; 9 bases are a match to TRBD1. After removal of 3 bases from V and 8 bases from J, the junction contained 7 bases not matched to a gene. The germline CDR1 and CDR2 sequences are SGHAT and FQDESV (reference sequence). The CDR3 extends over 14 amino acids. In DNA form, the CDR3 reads TGTGCCAGCAGCTTGACAGGACAGGGGTACGGCTACACCTTC. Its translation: CASSLTGQGYGYTF.

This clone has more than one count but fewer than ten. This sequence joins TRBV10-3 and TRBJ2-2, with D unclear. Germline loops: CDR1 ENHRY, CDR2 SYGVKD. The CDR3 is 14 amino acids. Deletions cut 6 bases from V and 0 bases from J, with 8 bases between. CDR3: CAISRDSNTGELFF. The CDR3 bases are TGTGCCATCAGCCGCGACTCGAACACCGGGGAGCTGTTTTTT.

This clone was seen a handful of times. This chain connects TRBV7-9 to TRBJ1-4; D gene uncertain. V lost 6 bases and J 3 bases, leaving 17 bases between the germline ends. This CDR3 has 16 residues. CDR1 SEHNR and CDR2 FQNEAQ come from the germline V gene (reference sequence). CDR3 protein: CASRPSPGKPNEKLFF. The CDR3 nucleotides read TGTGCCAGCAGACCATCGCCGGGGAAGCCTAATGAAAAACTGTTTTTT.

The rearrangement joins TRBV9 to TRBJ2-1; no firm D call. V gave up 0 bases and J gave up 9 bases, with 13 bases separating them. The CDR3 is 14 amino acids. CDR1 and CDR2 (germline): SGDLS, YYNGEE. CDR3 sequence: CASSVATGRSEQFF. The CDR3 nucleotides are TGTGCCAGCAGCGTAGCTACGGGCCGAAGTGAGCAGTTCTTC.

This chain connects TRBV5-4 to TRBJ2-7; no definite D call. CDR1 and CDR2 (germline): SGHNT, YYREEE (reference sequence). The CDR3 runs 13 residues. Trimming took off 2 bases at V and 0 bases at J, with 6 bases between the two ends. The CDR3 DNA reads TGTGCCAGCAGCTTCGAGAGCTCCTACGAGCAGTACTTC. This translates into CASSFESSYEQYF.

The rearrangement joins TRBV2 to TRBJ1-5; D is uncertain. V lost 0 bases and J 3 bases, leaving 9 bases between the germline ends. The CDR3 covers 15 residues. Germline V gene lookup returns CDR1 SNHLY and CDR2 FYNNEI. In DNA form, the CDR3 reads TGTGCCAGCAGTGAAGCGAGGCTCTTCAATCAGCCCCAGCATTTT. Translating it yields CASSEARLFNQPQHF.

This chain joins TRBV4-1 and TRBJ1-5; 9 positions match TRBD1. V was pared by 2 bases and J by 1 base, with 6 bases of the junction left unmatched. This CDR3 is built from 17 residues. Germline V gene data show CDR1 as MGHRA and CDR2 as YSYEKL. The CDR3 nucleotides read TGCGCCAGCAGCCAAAGGGCCGGGACAGGGAGCAATCAGCCCCAGCATTTT. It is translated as CASSQRAGTGSNQPQHF.

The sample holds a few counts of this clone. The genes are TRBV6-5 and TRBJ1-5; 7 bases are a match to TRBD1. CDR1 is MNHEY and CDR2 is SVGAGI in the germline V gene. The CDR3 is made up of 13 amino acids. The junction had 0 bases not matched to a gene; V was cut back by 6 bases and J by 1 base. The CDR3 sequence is CASRQGSNQPQHF. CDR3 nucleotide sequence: TGTGCCAGCAGACAGGGGAGCAATCAGCCCCAGCATTTT.

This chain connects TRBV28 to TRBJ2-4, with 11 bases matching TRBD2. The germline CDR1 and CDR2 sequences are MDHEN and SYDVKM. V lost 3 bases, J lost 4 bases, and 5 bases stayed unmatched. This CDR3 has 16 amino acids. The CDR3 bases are TGTGCCAGCAGTTTTCTAAGACTAGCGGGGAAAAACATTCAGTACTTC. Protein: CASSFLRLAGKNIQYF.

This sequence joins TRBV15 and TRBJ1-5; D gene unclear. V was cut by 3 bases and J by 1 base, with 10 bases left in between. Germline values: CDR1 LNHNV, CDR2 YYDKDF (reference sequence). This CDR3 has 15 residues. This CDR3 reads CATSRGPGSNQPQHF. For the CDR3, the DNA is TGTGCCACCAGCAGGGGTCCGGGGAGCAATCAGCCCCAGCATTTT.

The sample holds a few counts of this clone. Here the CDR3 DNA reads TGTGCCAGCAGCATAACCGACAGGGCCCTTAACTATGGCTACACCTTC. Translating gives CASSITDRALNYGYTF. The J gene is TRBJ1-2, the V gene TRBV11-2, with 7 bases fitting TRBD1. CDR3 length: 16 amino acids. Trimming removed 5 bases from V and 1 base from J; junction bases left unmatched: 10. Germline V gene sequence: CDR1 SGHAT, CDR2 FQNNGV. Combining the CDR3 with reference TRBV11-2 and TRBJ1-2 gives the whole variable domain EAGVAQSPRYKIIEKRQSVAFWCNPISGHATLYWYQQILGQGPKLLIQFQNNGVVDDSQLPKDRFSAERLKGVDSTLKIQPAKLEDSAVYLCASSITDRALNYGYTFGSGTRLTVV.